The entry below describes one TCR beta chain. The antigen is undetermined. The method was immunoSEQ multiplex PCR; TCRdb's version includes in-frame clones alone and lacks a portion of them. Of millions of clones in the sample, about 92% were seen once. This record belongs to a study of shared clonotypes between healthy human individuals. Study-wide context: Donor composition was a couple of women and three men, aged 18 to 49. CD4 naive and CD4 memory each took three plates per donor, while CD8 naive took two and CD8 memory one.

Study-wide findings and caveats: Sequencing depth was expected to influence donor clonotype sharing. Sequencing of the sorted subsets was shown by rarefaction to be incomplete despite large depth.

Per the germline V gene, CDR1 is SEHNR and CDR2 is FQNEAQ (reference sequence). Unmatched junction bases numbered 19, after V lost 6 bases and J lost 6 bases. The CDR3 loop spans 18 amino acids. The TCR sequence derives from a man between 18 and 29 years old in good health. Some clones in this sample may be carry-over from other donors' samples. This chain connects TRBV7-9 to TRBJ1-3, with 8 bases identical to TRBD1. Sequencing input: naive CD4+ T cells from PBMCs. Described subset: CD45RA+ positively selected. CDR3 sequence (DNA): TGTGCCAGCAGTCGACCTTTCATGACAGGGGCTTTCAAAAACACCATATATTTT. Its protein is CASSRPFMTGAFKNTIYF.